This T cell receptor beta chain was obtained from a study of early T cells in non-severe SARS-CoV-2 infection. Study-level background: Bulk RNA isolated from unsorted whole blood underwent sequencing; chains were not paired.

This clonotype was seen a handful of times. What it binds is not known. Individual cDNA molecules were tagged with unique molecular identifiers, the study reported. Each CDR3 protein is one row after TCRdb ran MiXCR on the 5' RACE reads. There are 35,000 to 45,000 distinct CDR3 sequences in the sample; 3.9% occur only once, and 10% lies in the top ten. The trim removed 4 bases at V and 0 bases at J, leaving 12 bases unmatched. The CDR3 runs to 17 residues. CDR1 and CDR2 from the germline V gene are LNHDA and SQIVND (reference sequence). Whole-study results and caveats: Clonotype matching in VDJdb favored anti-spike CD8 responses and did not capture private and CD4 specificities.

Sequenced: whole blood. The chain links TRBV19 to TRBJ2-7; TRBD1 aligns across 7 bases. The clonotype comes from an adult who was a healthcare worker with PCR-confirmed SARS-CoV-2 infection or an uninfected control (not recorded which). CDR3 sequence: CASSNQQGKTYSYEQYF. The CDR3, as DNA: TGTGCCAGTAGTAATCAACAGGGGAAGACTTACTCCTACGAGCAGTACTTC.